This paragraph covers one TCR beta chain sequence. Its antigen is still unknown. Trimming removed 5 bases from V and 6 bases from J; junction bases left unmatched: 12. CDR1 and CDR2 from the germline V gene are MNHEY and SMNVEV (reference sequence). The length of the CDR3 is 16 residues. The sample originates from a study of neoadjuvant anti-PD-1 for oral cavity cancer. Overall study context: Around day 43, patients without progression received a fourth nivolumab dose before surgery. Points from the study as a whole: Only three patients per response group were TCR-analyzed; validation needed.

Profiled with immunoSEQ multiplex PCR; TCRdb holds only in-frame clones, not every one. The table includes tens of thousands of clones, 27% detected once. Specified time point: after neoadjuvant nivolumab, at surgical resection. This receptor was identified in a person between 35 and 79 years old with oral cavity squamous cell carcinoma. The sequencing used tumor tissue, collected after nivolumab (anti-PD-1) treatment. The V call is TRBV27, the J call TRBJ2-1; 8 bases are a match to TRBD2. CDR3 nucleotides: TGTGCCAGCAGTCCGACCCCATGGACTAGCCGCAATGAGCAGTTCTTC. It specifies CASSPTPWTSRNEQFF.